This T cell receptor (beta chain) was identified in a study of blood T cell repertoires in COVID-19. Study overall: Acute and convalescent COVID-19 specimens originated in the United States, Italy and Spain. PBMCs, B-cell-depleted T cells, or T cells provided the cDNA or gDNA that made up the material.

The CDR3 has 17 amino acids. The V gene end was trimmed by 4 bases and the J gene end by 4 bases; junction bases not matched to a gene: 9. Germline values: CDR1 SGHTA, CDR2 FQGNSA. As handled by the study authors: Amplification with reference gene primers provided the estimates of nucleated cell counts. Generated by immunoSEQ multiplex PCR, the TCRdb table keeps only in-frame clones and is missing some. V and J calls and clone size follow that table, whereas D and trimming were derived from the DNA. The sample consists of about 300,000 clones, about 87% of them appearing once. The chain has TRBV7-2 and TRBJ1-5; 11 bases align to TRBD1. The sequenced material came from peripheral blood. This receptor was taken from a man between 65 and 85 years old with acute or convalescent COVID-19. CDR3 in amino acids: CASSWTGGEYRNQPQHF. CDR3 nucleotides: TGTGCCAGCAGCTGGACAGGGGGCGAGTATCGTAATCAGCCCCAGCATTTT. Full variable domain (outside the CDR3, taken from reference TRBV7-2 and TRBJ1-5): GAGVSQSPSNKVTEKGKDVELRCDPISGHTALYWYRQSLGQGLEFLIYFQGNSAPDKSGLPSDRFSAERTGGSVSTLTIQRTQQEDSAVYLCASSWTGGEYRNQPQHFGDGTRLSIL.